This T cell receptor beta chain was captured by sequencing in a study of identical twins. Whole-study results and caveats: Partial confounding of zero-insertion analyses by invariant MAIT and iNKT cells was possible. Out-of-frame TCR alpha sharing in monozygotic twins exceeded recombination model predictions.

This clonotype was seen once. Its antigen is still unknown. V trimming: 8 bases; J trimming: 1 base; junction bases outside the gene matches: 5. CDR3 length equals 14 residues. Germline CDR1 reads MNHEY; CDR2 reads SVGEGT. TCRdb itself ran the 5' RACE reads through MiXCR, one entry per CDR3 protein. In the table there are approximately 700,000 distinct CDR3 sequences, 15% to 20% of which are singletons. Only healthy Caucasians were enrolled as donors. This sample was also put to use in a study of T cells expressing NK-cell markers. That work contributes: Sequencing of TCR beta repertoires drew on sorted CD3+CD56+NKG2C+, CD3+CD56+NKG2C- and CD3+CD56-NKG2C+ T cells.

This sequence was found in a young woman in good health. Sequencing was done on a sample of PBMCs. The rearrangement joins TRBV6-2 or TRBV6-3 to TRBJ2-1, with 7 bases fitting TRBD1. The CDR3 DNA reads TGTGCCAGCGAGCCAGGGGGATCCTACAATGAGCAGTTCTTC. It encodes CASEPGGSYNEQFF.